A single sample is the source of the 17 T cell receptor beta chains below, sequenced in a study of blood T cell repertoires in COVID-19. The table came from immunoSEQ multiplex PCR; TCRdb's copy has only in-frame clones and leaves some out. The sample carries 150,000 to 200,000 clones, 82% recorded once. Sequenced input: peripheral blood. These receptors originate from a woman aged 40 to 49 with COVID-19, enrolled during active disease.

The rearrangement uses TRBV7-9 and TRBJ1-2, with D uncertain. Trimming removed 0 bases from V and 4 bases from J, with 9 bases in between. Germline V gives CDR1 SEHNR, CDR2 FQNEAQ (reference sequence). There are 14 residues in the CDR3. CDR3 amino acids: CASSLAGATYGYTF. Written as DNA, the CDR3 is TGTGCCAGCAGCTTAGCTGGAGCTACCTATGGCTACACCTTC.

Only a few counts were recorded for this clone. V and J are TRBV28 and TRBJ2-1; 10 nucleotides agree with TRBD2. The CDR3 covers 18 residues. Germline V gene sequence: CDR1 MDHEN, CDR2 SYDVKM. V trimming: 4 bases; J trimming: 3 bases; junction bases outside the gene matches: 12. The CDR3 is CASSYPTHWTSGYNEQFF. The CDR3 DNA reads TGTGCCAGCAGTTACCCGACCCATTGGACTAGCGGCTACAATGAGCAGTTCTTC.

The rearrangement joins TRBV7-8 to TRBJ1-2, with no clear D. Germline assignment: CDR1 SGHVS and CDR2 FQNEAQ. V was shortened by 1 base and J by 8 bases, with 11 bases between the two germline ends. The CDR3 runs 13 residues. This chain's CDR3 is CASSLGGGSGYTF. As DNA, the CDR3 is TGTGCCAGCAGCTTAGGCGGAGGTTCCGGCTACACCTTC.

The chain has TRBV3-1 (or the pseudogene TRBV3-2) and TRBJ1-6; D uncertain. This CDR3 has 13 residues. Looked up from germline, CDR1 is LGHDT and CDR2 is YNNKEL (reference sequence). V lost 4 bases to trimming and J lost 8 bases, with 9 bases between them. CDR3 residues: CASSPVQDSPLHF. The CDR3 DNA is TGTGCCAGCAGCCCTGTACAAGATTCACCCCTCCACTTT.

This chain links TRBV5-1 with TRBJ1-3; D remains ambiguous. CDR1 SGHRS and CDR2 YFSETQ come from the germline V gene. Trimming removed 0 bases at V and 4 bases at J, with 11 bases between. The CDR3 consists of 15 residues. The CDR3 DNA reads TGCGCCAGCAGCTTGGCGAGTGCGATCGGAAACACCATATATTTT. This codes for CASSLASAIGNTIYF.

The chain links TRBV9 to TRBJ1-4; D gene uncertain. Germline assignment: CDR1 SGDLS and CDR2 YYNGEE. The V end lost 0 bases, the J end lost 6 bases, and 9 bases lay between the germline ends. The CDR3 runs to 14 residues. The CDR3 reads CASSVDSGDEKLFF. Written as DNA, the CDR3 is TGTGCCAGCAGCGTAGACAGCGGGGATGAAAAACTGTTTTTT. The whole variable domain, filled in from reference TRBV9 and TRBJ1-4, reads DSGVTQTPKHLITATGQRVTLRCSPRSGDLSVYWYQQSLDQGLQFLIQYYNGEERAKGNILERFSAQQFPDLHSELNLSSLELGDSALYFCASSVDSGDEKLFFGSGTQLSVL.

This chain joins TRBV18 and TRBJ2-7, with a possible D match to TRBD2 (5 bases). Between the trimmed V and J ends, which lost 2 bases and 2 bases, there was a span of 10 bases. This CDR3 contains 14 residues. Germline V CDR1 and CDR2: KGHSH, LQKENI. The CDR3 DNA reads as TGTGCCAGCTCACCAACCCGGGGAACCTACGAGCAGTACGTC. Amino acids: CASSPTRGTYEQYV.

The rearrangement uses TRBV10-3 and TRBJ1-4; TRBD1 aligns across 7 bases. The germline V gene encodes CDR1 ENHRY and CDR2 SYGVKD. Germline trimming cut 10 bases from V and 3 bases from J; bases unmatched to any gene: 11. This CDR3 is 15 amino acids long. In DNA, the CDR3 is TGTGCCAACAGAGAACAGGGGATGGCTAATGAAAAACTGTTTTTT. Its protein product is CANREQGMANEKLFF.

This clone qualifies as medium-sized. The chain has TRBV2 and TRBJ2-3; TRBD2 might be the D (6 bases). Trimming took 7 bases from V and 2 from J, leaving 16 bases between them. Looked up from germline, CDR1 is SNHLY and CDR2 is FYNNEI. The CDR3 has 15 amino acids. The CDR3 sequence: CASTNPGVTTDTQYF. For the CDR3, the DNA is TGTGCCAGCACCAACCCGGGGGTCACCACAGATACGCAGTATTTT.

The chain links TRBV2 to TRBJ1-2; tentatively, D is TRBD1 (5 bases). The V end was cut by 1 base, the J end by 4 bases, with 13 bases between. This CDR3 contains 15 residues. The germline V gene has CDR1 SNHLY and CDR2 FYNNEI. As DNA, the CDR3 is TGTGCCAGCAGTGAAGGACAGAGTCAGATCTATGGCTACACCTTC. Translation: CASSEGQSQIYGYTF.

This sequence joins TRBV11-2 and TRBJ2-3; D not resolved. Germline loops: CDR1 SGHAT, CDR2 FQNNGV. Trimming cost V 5 bases and J 2 bases, with 2 bases left between them. This CDR3 has 11 residues. CDR3 sequence reads: CASSLTDTQYF. Written as DNA, the CDR3 is TGTGCCAGCAGCCTCACAGATACGCAGTATTTT.

The chain employs TRBV29-1 and TRBJ2-7, with D hard to call. The germline CDR1 and CDR2 sequences are SQVTM and ANQGSEA. The V end was cut by 4 bases, the J end by 7 bases, with 11 bases between. The CDR3 runs to 11 residues. The chain's CDR3 is CSVGLRSEQYF. The CDR3, as DNA: TGCAGCGTTGGGCTGAGGAGTGAGCAGTACTTC.

The J gene is TRBJ2-5, the V gene TRBV10-1; D is perhaps TRBD2 (5 bases). With 0 bases removed from V and 4 bases from J, the gap between germline ends came to 9 bases. From germline, CDR1 is WNHNN and CDR2 SYGVQD (reference sequence). This CDR3 spans 14 amino acids. The CDR3 here is CASSESRGRETQYF. Written as DNA, the CDR3 is TGCGCCAGCAGTGAGTCGCGAGGGCGAGAGACCCAGTACTTC.

This clone was counted between two and nine times. The V and J genes are TRBV5-8 and TRBJ2-5, with D possibly TRBD2 on 5 matching bases. V dropped 5 bases and J dropped 0 bases, with 8 bases sitting between them. This CDR3 has 13 residues. In germline, CDR1 is SGHTS, CDR2 YDEGEE. CDR3 in amino acids: CASSGGYQETQYF. CDR3 in DNA: TGTGCCAGCAGTGGCGGGTACCAAGAGACCCAGTACTTC.

CDR3 in DNA: TGTGCCAGCAGTTTCTCTGGGACTAGCGGGAAAGGGCAGTTCTTC. The encoded protein is CASSFSGTSGKGQFF. V gene TRBV28 combines with J gene TRBJ2-1, with 13 bases aligning to TRBD2. CDR3 size: 15 residues. J was trimmed by 12 bases and V by 3 bases; bases with no gene match: 8. The germline V gene encodes CDR1 MDHEN and CDR2 SYDVKM. Supplemented by reference TRBV28 and TRBJ2-1, the full variable domain reads DVKVTQSSRYLVKRTGEKVFLECVQDMDHENMFWYRQDPGLGLRLIYFSYDVKMKEKGDIPEGYSVSREKKERFSLILESASTNQTSMYLCASSFSGTSGKGQFFGPGTRLTVL.

The rearrangement links TRBV15 to TRBJ2-3; D gene ambiguous. V gave up 0 bases and J gave up 3 bases, with 10 bases separating them. Looked up from germline, CDR1 is LNHNV and CDR2 is YYDKDF (reference sequence). CDR3 size: 15 residues. This CDR3 is CATSRDTAETDTQYF. In DNA form, the CDR3 reads TGTGCCACCAGCAGAGATACCGCGGAGACAGATACGCAGTATTTT.

This clone was recorded a few times. V gene TRBV19 combines with J gene TRBJ1-3, with TRBD1 as a possible D gene (6 bases). There are 14 residues in the CDR3. Trimming took 6 bases from V and 0 from J, leaving 9 bases between them. CDR1 and CDR2 (germline): LNHDA, SQIVND (reference sequence). The CDR3 sequence is CASRDSFSGNTIYF. The CDR3 DNA follows: TGTGCCAGTAGGGACAGCTTCTCTGGAAACACCATATATTTT.